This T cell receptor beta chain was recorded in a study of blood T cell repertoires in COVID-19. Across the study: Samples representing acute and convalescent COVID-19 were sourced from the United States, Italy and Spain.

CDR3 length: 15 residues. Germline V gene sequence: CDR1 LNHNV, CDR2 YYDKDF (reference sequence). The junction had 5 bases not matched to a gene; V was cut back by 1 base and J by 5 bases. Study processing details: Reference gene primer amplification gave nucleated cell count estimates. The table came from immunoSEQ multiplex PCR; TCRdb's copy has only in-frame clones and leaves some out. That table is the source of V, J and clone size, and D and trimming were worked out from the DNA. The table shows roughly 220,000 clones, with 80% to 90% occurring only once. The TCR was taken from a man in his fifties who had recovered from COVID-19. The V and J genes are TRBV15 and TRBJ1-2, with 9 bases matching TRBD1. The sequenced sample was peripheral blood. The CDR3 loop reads CATSRGRTGEYGYTF. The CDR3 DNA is TGTGCCACCAGCAGAGGAAGGACAGGGGAATATGGCTACACCTTC.